This T cell receptor beta chain originates from a study of T-cell memory formation after mild COVID-19 (dated by TCRdb to 2020 to 2023). About the investigation overall: TCR sequence clusters from the two donors were largely donor specific. Longitudinal TCRalpha and TCRbeta repertoire sequencing tracked T-cell clones expanding and contracting after mild COVID-19 in two donors. The cohort was made up of two young adult volunteers, one female and one male, who were previously healthy. Overall study outcomes, separate from this receptor: The study included only a couple of mild cases, and larger cohorts that include severe cases with pre-infection samples were judged to be necessary. Contracting CD4+ clones turned up mainly in the CM and EM memory subsets, whereas EMRA was where CD8+ clones were enriched. Some responding clones were detected in pre-infection memory, which suggested that pre-existing cross-reactive memory T cells had joined the SARS-CoV-2 response. The second-wave clones that peaked on day 37 were not confirmed to be SARS-CoV-2 specific. Clones that contracted from day 15 to 85 showed balanced CD4/CD8 phenotypes, whereas a second wave of clones that expanded from day 15 to 37 leaned towards CD4+.

With respect to this clonotype: Its antigen is not yet known. Base qualities are not provided; no much larger clone lies one nucleotide away.

The sequencer was an Illumina NovaSeq 6000. TCRalpha and TCRbeta cDNA libraries were built by 5'RACE with constant-segment primers, adding sample barcodes and unique molecular identifiers. RNA was extracted from every sample with Trizol reagent. Amplification of the libraries took two PCR steps, and the second step added a second sample barcode plus Illumina TruSeq adapters. The libraries were sequenced on an Illumina NovaSeq using 2 x 150 bp paired-end reads. The authors' analysis ran thus. Demultiplexing of reads and collapsing into UMI-guided consensus sequences were performed with migec v1.2.7. Using mixcr v2.1.11, UMI consensuses were aligned to TRA and TRB V and J templates and then assembled into clonotypes. A clonotype was counted as expanded or contracted only if both edgeR and NoisET called the change significant, with noise models trained on biological replicates. For edgeR calls, the thresholds were a false discovery rate-adjusted p below 0.01 and a log2 fold-change of 1. As an exploratory analysis of dynamics, max-normalized trajectories of the 1000 most abundant clonotypes were examined by PCA with hierarchical clustering. The CD4 or CD8 phenotype of responding clones was assigned using the separately sequenced CD4+ and CD8+ repertoires. TCRdb reanalyzed the raw reads on its own, using fastp at Q25 for trimming and MiXCR for clone calling, and kept in-frame beta chains. All rows with the same CDR3 protein become a single entry with the most common DNA and genes. V and J calls and clone size were set by TCRdb, not the authors. The sample table shows more than 400,000 distinct CDR3 sequences, and around a sixth are seen once. Of the sample, approximately 13% falls within the top ten clones.

The CDR3, from cysteine to phenylalanine, totals 11 residues. Solely the CDR3 DNA is kept, with 33 bases framed from the first base. The germline V gene supplies CDR1 MGHDK and CDR2 SYGVNS. Trimming costs V 2 bases and J 10 bases, and their ends lie 8 bases apart. Ficoll-Paque density gradient centrifugation was the method used to isolate PBMCs. The sample taken for sequencing was PBMCs or a T cell subset sorted from them (not recorded which). This chain joins TRBV25-1 to TRBJ1-1, with no D gene named confidently. The source of this sequence is an adult woman who had mild COVID-19 (a few samples of this study predate the infection). The sample titles of this study are shuffled in the database, so cell type and time point are left out; the donor was told from shared clones. CDR3 reads: CASSEGKGAFF. Read as DNA, the sequence is TGTGCCAGCAGTGAAGGGAAAGGAGCTTTCTTT.